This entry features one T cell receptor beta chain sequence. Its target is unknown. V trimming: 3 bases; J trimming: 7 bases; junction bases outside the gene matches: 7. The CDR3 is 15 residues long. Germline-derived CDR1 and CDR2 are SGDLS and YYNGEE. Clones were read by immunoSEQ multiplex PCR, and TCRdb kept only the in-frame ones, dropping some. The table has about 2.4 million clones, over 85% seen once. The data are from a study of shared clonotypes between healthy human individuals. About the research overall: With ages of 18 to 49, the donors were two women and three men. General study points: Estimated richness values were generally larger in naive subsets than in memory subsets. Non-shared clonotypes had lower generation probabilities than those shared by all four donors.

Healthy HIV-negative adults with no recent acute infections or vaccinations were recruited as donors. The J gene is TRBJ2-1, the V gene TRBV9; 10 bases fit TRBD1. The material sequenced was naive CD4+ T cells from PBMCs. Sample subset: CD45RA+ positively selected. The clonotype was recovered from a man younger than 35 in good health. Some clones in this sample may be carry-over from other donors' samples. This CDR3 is CASSGHGTGANEQFF. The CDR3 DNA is TGTGCCAGCAGCGGACACGGGACAGGGGCTAATGAGCAGTTCTTC.